This T cell receptor (beta chain) was profiled in a study of shared clonotypes between healthy human individuals. Study findings and constraints: Larger estimated richness was generally seen in naive subsets than in memory subsets.

CDR3 size: 15 residues. The germline CDR1 and CDR2 sequences are MNHEY and SMNVEV (reference sequence). V lost 5 bases to trimming and J lost 1 base, with 12 bases between them. As originally analysed: Because ImmunoSEQ provided only junction sequences with no quality scores, the filtering differed. TCRdb's copy holds only in-frame clones and misses some; the assay was immunoSEQ multiplex PCR. The DNA was the basis for D and trimming; V, J and clone size are from that table. This table holds around 1.9 million clones, under 95% found once. Naive CD8 cells, CD45RO-negative and positively selected for CCR7, excluded terminally differentiated effector memory CD45RA+ cells. Donors, without exception, were Caucasian adults residing in Nashville, Tennessee. Notes on this clone: The target antigen is unknown.

This receptor was obtained from a man younger than 35 in good health. Some clones in this sample may be carry-over from other donors' samples. Sequencing was performed on naive CD8+ T cells from PBMCs. The rearrangement links TRBV27 to TRBJ1-3, with D tentatively TRBD1 (5 bases). The CDR3: CASSLIQGSGNTIYF. Written as DNA, the CDR3 is TGTGCCAGCAGTCTCATTCAGGGATCTGGAAACACCATATATTTT.